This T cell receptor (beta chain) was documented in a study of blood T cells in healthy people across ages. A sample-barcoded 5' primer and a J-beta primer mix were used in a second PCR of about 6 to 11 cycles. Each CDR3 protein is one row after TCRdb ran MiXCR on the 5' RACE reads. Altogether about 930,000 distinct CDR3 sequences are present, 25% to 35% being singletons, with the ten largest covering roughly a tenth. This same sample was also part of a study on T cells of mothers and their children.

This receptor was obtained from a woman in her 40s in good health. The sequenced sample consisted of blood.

In DNA, the CDR3 is TGTGCCATCAGTGAGAGTCTCATGCGGGATTCACCCCTCCACTTT. Translating it yields CAISESLMRDSPLHF. The chain carries TRBV10-3 and TRBJ1-6; D gene unclear. Germline V gene sequence: CDR1 ENHRY, CDR2 SYGVKD. CDR3 length: 15 amino acids. Deletions cut 2 bases from V and 8 bases from J, with 13 bases between.